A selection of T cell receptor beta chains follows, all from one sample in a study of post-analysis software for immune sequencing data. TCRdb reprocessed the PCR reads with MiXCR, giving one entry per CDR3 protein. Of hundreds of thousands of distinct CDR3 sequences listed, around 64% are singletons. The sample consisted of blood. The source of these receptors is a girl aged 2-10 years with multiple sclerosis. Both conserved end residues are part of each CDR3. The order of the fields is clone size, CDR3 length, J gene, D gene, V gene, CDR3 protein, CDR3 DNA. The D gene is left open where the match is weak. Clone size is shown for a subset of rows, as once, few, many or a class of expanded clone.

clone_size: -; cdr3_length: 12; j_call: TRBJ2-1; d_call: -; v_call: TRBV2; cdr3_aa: CASRDSYNEQFF; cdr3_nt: TGTGCCAGCCGGGACTCTTACAATGAGCAGTTCTTC
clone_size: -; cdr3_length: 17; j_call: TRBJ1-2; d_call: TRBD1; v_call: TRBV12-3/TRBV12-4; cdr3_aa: CASSLWWQGQGTHGYTF; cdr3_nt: TGTGCCAGCAGTTTATGGTGGCAGGGACAGGGGACCCATGGCTACACCTTC
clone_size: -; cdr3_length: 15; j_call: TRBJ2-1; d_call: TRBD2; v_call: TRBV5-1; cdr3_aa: CASSLAGTSRDEQFF; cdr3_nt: TGCGCCAGCAGCTTGGCCGGGACTAGCAGGGATGAGCAGTTCTTC
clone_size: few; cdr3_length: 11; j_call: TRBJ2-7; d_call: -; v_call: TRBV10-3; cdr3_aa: CATCRGAEQYF; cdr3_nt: TGTGCCACTTGTAGGGGGGCCGAGCAGTACTTC
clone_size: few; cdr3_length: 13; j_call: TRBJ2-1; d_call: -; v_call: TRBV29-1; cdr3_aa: CSVVISGTGEQFF; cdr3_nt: TGCAGCGTTGTGATTAGCGGGACAGGTGAGCAGTTCTTC
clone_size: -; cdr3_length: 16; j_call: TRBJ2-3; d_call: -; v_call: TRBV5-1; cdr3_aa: CASSLTPAASTDTQYF; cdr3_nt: TGCGCCAGCAGCTTGACGCCAGCGGCTAGCACAGATACGCAGTATTTT
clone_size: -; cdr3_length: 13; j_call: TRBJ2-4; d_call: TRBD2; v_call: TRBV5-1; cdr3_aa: CASRGGGGDIQYF; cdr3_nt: TGCGCCAGCAGAGGTGGCGGGGGGGACATTCAGTACTTC
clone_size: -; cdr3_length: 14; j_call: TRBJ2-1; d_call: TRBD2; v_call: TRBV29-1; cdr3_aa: CSAPGLAGIYEQFF; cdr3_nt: TGCAGCGCCCCGGGACTAGCGGGGATTTATGAGCAGTTCTTC
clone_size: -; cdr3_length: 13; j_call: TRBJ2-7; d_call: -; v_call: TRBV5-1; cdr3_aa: CASRFDRYYEQYF; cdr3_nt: TGCGCCAGCCGATTTGACAGATACTACGAGCAGTACTTC
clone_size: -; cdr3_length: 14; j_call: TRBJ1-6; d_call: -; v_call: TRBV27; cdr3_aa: CASSLNWGGAPLHF; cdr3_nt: TGTGCCAGCAGTTTGAACTGGGGTGGTGCACCCCTCCACTTT
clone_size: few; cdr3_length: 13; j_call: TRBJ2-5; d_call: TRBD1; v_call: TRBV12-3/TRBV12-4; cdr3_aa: CASSWTGQETQYF; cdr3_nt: TGTGCCAGCAGTTGGACAGGTCAAGAGACCCAGTACTTC
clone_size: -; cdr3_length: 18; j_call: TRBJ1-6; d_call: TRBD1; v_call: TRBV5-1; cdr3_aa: CASSQRTGAAPGNSPLHF; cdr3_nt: TGCGCCAGCAGCCAGAGGACAGGTGCTGCGCCGGGTAATTCACCCCTCCACTTT
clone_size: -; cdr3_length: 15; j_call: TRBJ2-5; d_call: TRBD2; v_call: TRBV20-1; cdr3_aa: CSARRAGGRRETQYF; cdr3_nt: TGCAGTGCTAGGAGGGCGGGGGGACGACGAGAGACCCAGTACTTC
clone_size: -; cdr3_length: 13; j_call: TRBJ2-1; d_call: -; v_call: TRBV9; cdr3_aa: CASSSGGIAKQFF; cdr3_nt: TGTGCCAGCAGCTCCGGCGGTATAGCCAAGCAGTTCTTC
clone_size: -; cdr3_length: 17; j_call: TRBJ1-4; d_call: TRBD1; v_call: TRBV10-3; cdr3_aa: CAISEVGTGEGNEKLFF; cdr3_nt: TGTGCCATCAGTGAAGTTGGGACAGGGGAGGGAAATGAAAAACTGTTTTTT